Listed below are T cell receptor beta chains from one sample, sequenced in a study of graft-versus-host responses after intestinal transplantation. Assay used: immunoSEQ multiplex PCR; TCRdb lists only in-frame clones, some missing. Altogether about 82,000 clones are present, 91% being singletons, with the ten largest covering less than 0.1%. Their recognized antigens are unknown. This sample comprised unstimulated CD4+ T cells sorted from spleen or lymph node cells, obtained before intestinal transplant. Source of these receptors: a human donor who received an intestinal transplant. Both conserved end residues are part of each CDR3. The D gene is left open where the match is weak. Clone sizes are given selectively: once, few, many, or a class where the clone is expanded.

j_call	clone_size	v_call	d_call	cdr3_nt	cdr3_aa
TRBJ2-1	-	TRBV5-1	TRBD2	TGCGCCAGCAATAACGCGGGGGGGCTGAATGAGCAGTTCTTC	CASNNAGGLNEQFF
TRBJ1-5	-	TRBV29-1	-	TGCAGCGTCGGTGGGGGACCCGGGGGAGGAAATCAGCCCCAGCATTTT	CSVGGGPGGGNQPQHF
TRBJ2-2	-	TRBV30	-	TGTGCCTGGAGTGTACAAGTCACCCTTGTCAGCGCCGGGGAGCTGTTTTTT	CAWSVQVTLVSAGELFF
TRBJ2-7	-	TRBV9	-	TGTGCCAGCAGTCCGACGGGGAGCTCCTACGAGCAGTACTTC	CASSPTGSSYEQYF
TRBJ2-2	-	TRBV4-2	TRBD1	TGTGCCAGCAGCCCCCGGGACAGGGAGGTCGGGGAGCTGTTTTTT	CASSPRDREVGELFF
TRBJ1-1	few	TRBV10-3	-	TGTGCCATCACCCAGGCTTCTAACACTGAAGCTTTCTTT	CAITQASNTEAFF
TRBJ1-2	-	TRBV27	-	TGTGCCAGCCGAGGAGCCGTCTACACCTTC	CASRGAVYTF
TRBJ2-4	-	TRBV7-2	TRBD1	TGTGCCAGCAGCTTATTTAGACAGGGGGCTGGGGAAAACATTCAGTACTTC	CASSLFRQGAGENIQYF
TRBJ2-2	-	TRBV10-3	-	TGTGCCATTCGCTCCCCGGGGTTTAGCGGGGAGCTGTTTTTT	CAIRSPGFSGELFF
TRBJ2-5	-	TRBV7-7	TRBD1	TGTGCCAGCAGCTTAGCAAGGGGGCGAGGAGAGACCCAGTACTTC	CASSLARGRGETQYF
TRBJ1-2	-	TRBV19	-	TGTGCCAGTAGTATGGTACAGGGCAACTATGGCTACACCTTC	CASSMVQGNYGYTF
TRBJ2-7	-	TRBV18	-	TGTGCCAGCTCAGCGCAGGGGGGTTACGAGCAGTACTTC	CASSAQGGYEQYF
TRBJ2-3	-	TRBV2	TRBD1	TGTGCCAGTGGGGCACAGGGGGGAGATACGCAGTATTTT	CASGAQGGDTQYF
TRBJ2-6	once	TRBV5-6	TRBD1	TGTGCCAGCAGTTCACCGGGACAGTGGCTCTCTGGGGCCAACGTCCTGACTTTC	CASSSPGQWLSGANVLTF
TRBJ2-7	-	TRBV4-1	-	TGCGCCAGCAGCCAAGCTACCGGGACAAGAGCCTACGAGCAGTACTTC	CASSQATGTRAYEQYF
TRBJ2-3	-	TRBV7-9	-	TGTGCCAGCAGGGGGGGGGCCATAGATACGCAGTATTTT	CASRGGAIDTQYF
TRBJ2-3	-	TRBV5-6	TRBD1	TGTGCCAGCAGCGCCGGGACAGGGGGTCCAGATACGCAGTATTTT	CASSAGTGGPDTQYF
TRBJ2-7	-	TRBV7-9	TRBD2	TGTGCCAGCAGCTTCCTGGCGGGGGGCCGGCCCCACTCCTACGAGCAGTACTTC	CASSFLAGGRPHSYEQYF
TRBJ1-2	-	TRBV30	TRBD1	TGTGCCTGGAGTGCCCCGGCGCCAGGGGGCCCCACTTCCTATGGCTACACCTTC	CAWSAPAPGGPTSYGYTF
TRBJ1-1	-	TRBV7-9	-	TGTGCCAGCAGCTTCCCCTCGGGCCCAGGGTACGCTTTCTTT	CASSFPSGPGYAFF
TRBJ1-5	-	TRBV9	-	TGTGCCAGCAGCCCCCACCGGGACTATCAGCCCCAGCATTTT	CASSPHRDYQPQHF
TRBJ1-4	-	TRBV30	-	TGTGCCTGGAGTCCCCTTCAGGGAATTCTGGAGGAAAAACTGTTTTTT	CAWSPLQGILEEKLFF
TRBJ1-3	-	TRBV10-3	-	TGTGCCATCAGCGGTGGGGGCATGAGCTCTGGAAACACCATATATTTT	CAISGGGMSSGNTIYF
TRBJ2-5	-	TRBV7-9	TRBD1	TGTGCCAGCAGCTTAATCGCAGGGGGCCAAGAGACCCAGTACTTC	CASSLIAGGQETQYF
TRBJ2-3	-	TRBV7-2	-	TGTGCCAGCAGCTTAGACCTCAGGAACACAGATACGCAGTATTTT	CASSLDLRNTDTQYF
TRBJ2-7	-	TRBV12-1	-	TGTGCCAGCAGCTTTACCAGCCATTCATGGGGGGTAGCCGAGCAGTACTTC	CASSFTSHSWGVAEQYF
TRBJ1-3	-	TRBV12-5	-	TGTGCTAGTGGTTTGCAGGGGAGCGGAAACACCATATATTTT	CASGLQGSGNTIYF
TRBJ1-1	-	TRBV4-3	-	TGCGCCAGCAGCCAAGATCGGAGGAACACTGAAGCTTTCTTT	CASSQDRRNTEAFF